This T cell receptor (beta chain) emerged from a study of T cell responses to AZD1222 COVID-19 vaccine. Turning to the study itself: Second-dose intervals near 4 or 12 weeks were combined. Study outcomes and limitations: Spike was spanned by vaccine-associated CD4 TCRs, with dominance at 160-218 and 743-854. Following two doses of AZD1222, Spike-specific TCR breadth and depth rose.

Sequenced by immunoSEQ multiplex PCR; TCRdb stores in-frame clones only, minus some. The repertoire has about 190,000 clones, approximately 90% of them found once; the top ten carry 0.99%. V shed 4 bases, J shed 3 bases, and the junction held 4 bases outside the gene matches. Germline V gives CDR1 MNHEY, CDR2 SVGAGI. The CDR3 runs 16 residues. Note on this clone: Its antigen remains unknown.

The TCR originated in an adult in good health. The chain is built from TRBV6-5 and TRBJ2-1; TRBD2 matches 12 bases. This specimen consisted of peripheral blood, obtained on day 0 of AZD1222 vaccination. The CDR3 sequence: CASSWLAGGVYNEQFF. The CDR3 DNA is TGTGCCAGCAGTTGGCTAGCGGGAGGGGTCTACAATGAGCAGTTCTTC.